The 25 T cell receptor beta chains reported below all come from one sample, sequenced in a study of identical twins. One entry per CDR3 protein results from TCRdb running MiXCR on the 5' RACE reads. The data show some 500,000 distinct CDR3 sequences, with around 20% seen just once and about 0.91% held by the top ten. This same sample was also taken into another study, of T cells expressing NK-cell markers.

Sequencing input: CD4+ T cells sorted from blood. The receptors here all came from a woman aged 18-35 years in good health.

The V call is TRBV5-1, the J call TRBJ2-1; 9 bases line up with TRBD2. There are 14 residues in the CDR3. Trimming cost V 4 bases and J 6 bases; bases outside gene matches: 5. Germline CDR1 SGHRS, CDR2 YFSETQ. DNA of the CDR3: TGCGCCAGCAGCGTTGGCGGGGGGGCCAATGAGCAGTTCTTC. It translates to CASSVGGGANEQFF.

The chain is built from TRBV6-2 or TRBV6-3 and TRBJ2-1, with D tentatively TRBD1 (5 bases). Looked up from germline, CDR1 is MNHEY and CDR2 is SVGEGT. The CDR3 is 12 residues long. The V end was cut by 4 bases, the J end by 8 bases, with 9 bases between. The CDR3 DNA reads TGTGCCAGCAGTTCCAGGGTCGATGAGCAGTTCTTC. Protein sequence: CASSSRVDEQFF.

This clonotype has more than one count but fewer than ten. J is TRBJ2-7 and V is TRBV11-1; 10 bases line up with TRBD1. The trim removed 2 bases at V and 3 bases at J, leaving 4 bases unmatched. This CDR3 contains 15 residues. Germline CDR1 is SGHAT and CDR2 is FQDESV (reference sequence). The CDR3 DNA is TGTGCCAGCAGCTTATCGGGACAGGGGAGCTACGAGCAGTACTTC. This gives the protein CASSLSGQGSYEQYF.

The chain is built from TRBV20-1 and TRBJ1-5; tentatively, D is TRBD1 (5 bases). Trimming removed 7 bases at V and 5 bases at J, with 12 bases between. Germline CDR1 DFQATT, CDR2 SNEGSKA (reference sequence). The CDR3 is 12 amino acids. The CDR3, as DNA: TGCAGTGTAAAGACGGGGGATCAGCCCCAGCATTTT. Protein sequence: CSVKTGDQPQHF.

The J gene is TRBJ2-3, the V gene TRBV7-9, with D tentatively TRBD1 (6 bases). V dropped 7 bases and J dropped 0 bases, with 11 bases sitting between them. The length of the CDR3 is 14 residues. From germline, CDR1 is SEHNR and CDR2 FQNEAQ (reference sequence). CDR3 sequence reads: CASTWTDSTDTQYF. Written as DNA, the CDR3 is TGTGCCAGCACCTGGACAGATAGCACAGATACGCAGTATTTT.

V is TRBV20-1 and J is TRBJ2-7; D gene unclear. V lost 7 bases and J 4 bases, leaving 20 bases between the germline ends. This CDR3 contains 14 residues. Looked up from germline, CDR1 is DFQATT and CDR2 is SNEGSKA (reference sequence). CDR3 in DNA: TGCAGTGGCAGCATGGTGGAACCAGGTTACGAGCAGTACTTC. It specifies CSGSMVEPGYEQYF.

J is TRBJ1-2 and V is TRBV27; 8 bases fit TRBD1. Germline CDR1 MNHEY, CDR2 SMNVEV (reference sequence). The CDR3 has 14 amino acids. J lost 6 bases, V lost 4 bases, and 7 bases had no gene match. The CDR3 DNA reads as TGTGCCAGCAGTTCTCAGGGGGCGCAAAATGGCTACACCTTC. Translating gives CASSSQGAQNGYTF.

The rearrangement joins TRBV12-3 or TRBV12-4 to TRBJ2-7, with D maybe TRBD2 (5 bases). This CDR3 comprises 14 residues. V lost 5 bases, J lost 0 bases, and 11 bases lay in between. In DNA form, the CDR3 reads TGTGCCAGCAGTCCCCCCGGGATCTCCTACGAGCAGTACTTC. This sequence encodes CASSPPGISYEQYF.

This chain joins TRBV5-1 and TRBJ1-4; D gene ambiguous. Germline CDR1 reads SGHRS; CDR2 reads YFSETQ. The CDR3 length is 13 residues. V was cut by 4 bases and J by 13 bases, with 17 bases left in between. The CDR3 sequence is CASSLSEGSGLFF. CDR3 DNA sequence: TGCGCCAGCAGCCTAAGTGAGGGCTCGGGACTGTTTTTT.

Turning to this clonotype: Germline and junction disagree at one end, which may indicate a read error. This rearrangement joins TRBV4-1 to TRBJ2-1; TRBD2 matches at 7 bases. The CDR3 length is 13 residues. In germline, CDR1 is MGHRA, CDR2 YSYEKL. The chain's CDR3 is CASSYHREVKQFF. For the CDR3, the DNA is TGTGCCAGCAGCTACCATCGGGAGGTGAAGCAGTTCTTC.

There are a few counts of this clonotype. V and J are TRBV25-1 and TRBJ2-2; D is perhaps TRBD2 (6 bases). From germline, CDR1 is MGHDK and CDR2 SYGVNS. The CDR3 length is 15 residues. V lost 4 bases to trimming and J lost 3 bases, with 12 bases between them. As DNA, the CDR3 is TGTGCCAGCAGTGTTCTTGCGGGGTACACCGGGGAGCTGTTTTTT. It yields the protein CASSVLAGYTGELFF.

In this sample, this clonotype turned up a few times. Here the CDR3 DNA reads TGTGCCAGCAGCCCACTCGGGGGACAGCTACAAGAGACCCAGTACTTC. Residues: CASSPLGGQLQETQYF. The chain carries TRBV7-2 and TRBJ2-5, with a weak D call TRBD1 (7 bases). The CDR3 runs to 16 residues. Germline values: CDR1 SGHTA, CDR2 FQGNSA. With 5 bases removed from V and 2 bases from J, the gap between germline ends came to 18 bases.

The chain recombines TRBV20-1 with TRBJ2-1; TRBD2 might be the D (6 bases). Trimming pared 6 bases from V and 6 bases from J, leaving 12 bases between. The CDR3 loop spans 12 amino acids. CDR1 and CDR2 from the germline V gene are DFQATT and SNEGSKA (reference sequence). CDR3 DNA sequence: TGCAGTGCCCCCCCCGGGGGCAATGAGCAGTTCTTC. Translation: CSAPPGGNEQFF.

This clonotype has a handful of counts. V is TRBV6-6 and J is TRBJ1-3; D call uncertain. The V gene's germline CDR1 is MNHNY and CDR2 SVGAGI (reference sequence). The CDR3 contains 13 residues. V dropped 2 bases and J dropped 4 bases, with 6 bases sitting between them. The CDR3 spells CASSYPQGNTIYF. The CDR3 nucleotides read TGTGCCAGCAGTTACCCACAGGGAAACACCATATATTTT.

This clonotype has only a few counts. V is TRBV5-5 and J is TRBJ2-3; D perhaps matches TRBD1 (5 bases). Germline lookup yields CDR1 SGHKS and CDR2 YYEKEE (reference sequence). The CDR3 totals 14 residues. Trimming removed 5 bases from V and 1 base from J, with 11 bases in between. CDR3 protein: CASSWVGRTDTQYF. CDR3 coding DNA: TGTGCCAGCAGTTGGGTGGGGCGCACAGATACGCAGTATTTT.

CDR3 DNA sequence: TGTGCCAGCAGTTACTCGGGGAGTGCTGAAAAACTGTTTTTT. Its translation: CASSYSGSAEKLFF. This chain joins TRBV6-5 and TRBJ1-4; D gene unclear. CDR3 length equals 14 residues. Per the germline V gene, CDR1 is MNHEY and CDR2 is SVGAGI. Between the trimmed V and J ends, which lost 0 bases and 7 bases, there was a span of 9 bases.

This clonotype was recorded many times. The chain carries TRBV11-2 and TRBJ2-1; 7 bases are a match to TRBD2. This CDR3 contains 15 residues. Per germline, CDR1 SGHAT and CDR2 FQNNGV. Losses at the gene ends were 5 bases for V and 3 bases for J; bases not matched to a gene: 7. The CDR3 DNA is TGTGCCAGCAGCCCCCGGGCGGGGGACTACAATGAGCAGTTCTTC. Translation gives CASSPRAGDYNEQFF.

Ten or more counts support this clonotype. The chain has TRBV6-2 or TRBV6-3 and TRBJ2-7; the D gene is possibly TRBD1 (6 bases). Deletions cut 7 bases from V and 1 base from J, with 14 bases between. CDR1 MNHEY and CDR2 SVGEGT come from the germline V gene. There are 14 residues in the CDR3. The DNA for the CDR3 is TGTGCCAGCAACAGCCAGGGGCCATCCTACGAGCAGTACTTC. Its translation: CASNSQGPSYEQYF.

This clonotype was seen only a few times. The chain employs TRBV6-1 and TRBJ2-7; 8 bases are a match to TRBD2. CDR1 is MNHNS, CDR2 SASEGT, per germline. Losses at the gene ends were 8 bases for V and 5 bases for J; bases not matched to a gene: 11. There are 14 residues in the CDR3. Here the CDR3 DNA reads TGTGCCAGCCGCAGCTCGGGGGGGGTCGACGAGCAGTACTTC. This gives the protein CASRSSGGVDEQYF.

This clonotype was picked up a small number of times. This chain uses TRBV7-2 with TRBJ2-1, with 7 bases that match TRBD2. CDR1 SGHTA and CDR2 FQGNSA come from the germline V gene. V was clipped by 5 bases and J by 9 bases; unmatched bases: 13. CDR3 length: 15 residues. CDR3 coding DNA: TGTGCCAGCAGCGCCCAAGGGACTATTTACGCTGAGCAGTTCTTC. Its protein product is CASSAQGTIYAEQFF.

Written as DNA, the CDR3 is TGTGCCAGCAGCCGTCGAGGTCTCGGAGAGGTAGAGACCCAGTACTTC. Its translation: CASSRRGLGEVETQYF. The chain combines TRBV6-1 with TRBJ2-5, with D uncertain. There are 16 residues in the CDR3. Germline V CDR1 and CDR2: MNHNS, SASEGT. V was cut by 6 bases and J by 4 bases, with 21 bases left in between.

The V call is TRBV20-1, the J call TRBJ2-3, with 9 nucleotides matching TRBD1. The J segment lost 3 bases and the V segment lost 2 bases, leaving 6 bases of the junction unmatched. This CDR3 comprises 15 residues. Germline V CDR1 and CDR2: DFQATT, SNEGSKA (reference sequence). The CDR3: CSARPGQGITDTQYF. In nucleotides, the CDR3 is TGCAGTGCTAGACCTGGACAGGGGATAACAGATACGCAGTATTTT.

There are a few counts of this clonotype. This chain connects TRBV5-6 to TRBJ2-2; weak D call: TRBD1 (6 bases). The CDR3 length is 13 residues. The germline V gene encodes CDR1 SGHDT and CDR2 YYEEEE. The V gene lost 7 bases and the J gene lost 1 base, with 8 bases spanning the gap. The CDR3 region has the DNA TGTGCCAGCCGGGACATGAACACCGGGGAGCTGTTTTTT. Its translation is CASRDMNTGELFF.

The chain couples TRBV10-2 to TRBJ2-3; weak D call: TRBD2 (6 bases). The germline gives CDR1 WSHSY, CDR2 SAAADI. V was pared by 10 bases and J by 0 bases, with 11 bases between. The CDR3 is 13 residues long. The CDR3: CATRSGSTDTQYF. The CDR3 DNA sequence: TGCGCCACAAGAAGCGGGAGCACAGATACGCAGTATTTT.

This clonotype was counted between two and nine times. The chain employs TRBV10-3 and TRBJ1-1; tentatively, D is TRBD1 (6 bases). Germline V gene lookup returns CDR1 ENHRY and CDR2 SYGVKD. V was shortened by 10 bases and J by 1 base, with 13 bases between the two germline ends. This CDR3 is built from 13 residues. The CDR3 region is CASHSQGNTEAFF. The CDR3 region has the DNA TGTGCCAGCCATTCACAGGGGAACACTGAAGCTTTCTTT.